The T cell receptor (beta chain) described here comes from a study of beta chain features in type 1 diabetes. A note on this clone: The antigen is undetermined.

Reverse transcribing all isolated RNA meant expressed TCRB transcripts were sequenced. Measured with immunoSEQ multiplex PCR; TCRdb has only the in-frame clones, and not every one. The sample holds hundreds of thousands of clones, 13% seen once. The germline V and J ends were trimmed by 5 bases and 5 bases, with 15 bases remaining between them. Looked up from germline, CDR1 is ENHRY and CDR2 is SYGVKD. The CDR3 consists of 14 residues. Study-wide points: Researchers reported that naive, central memory and Treg TCRB repertoires appeared more similar in patients than in healthy donors. There was a moderate but significant shortening of TCRB CDR3s in all four CD4+ subsets of Type 1 diabetes patients. A pattern of fewer insertions and more deletions at VDJ junctions was seen in type 1 diabetes patients. PCR could preferentially amplify shorter templates, alike in patients and controls.

The chain carries TRBV10-3 and TRBJ2-5; a weak D match, TRBD1 (6 bases). What was sequenced was naive CD4+ T cells from blood. The TCR originated in a young man with type 1 diabetes. CDR3 coding DNA: TGTGCCATCAGTCGGACAGAGGGTTGGGAGACCCAGTACTTC. It encodes CAISRTEGWETQYF.